What follows describes a single TCR beta chain. Its antigen is currently unknown. Via MiXCR, TCRdb re-called the reads, giving one row per CDR3 protein. The top ten hold about an eighth of the sample, which has some 920,000 distinct CDR3 sequences, approximately 31% seen once. The junction had 2 bases not matched to a gene; V was cut back by 6 bases and J by 7 bases. Germline-derived CDR1 and CDR2 are MNHEY and SVGAGI. The CDR3 extends over 14 amino acids. This entry belongs to a study of T cell repertoires in cytomegalovirus infection. About the research overall: Recently identified HLA-C-restricted CMV epitopes were used, and well-studied HLA-B-restricted CMV epitopes were used as well. CMV infection together with matching HLA type was indicated by public TCR beta signatures. The study, taken as a whole, reports: Across the ex vivo response, the dominant clonotypes were HLA-C-restricted CMV-specific TCR beta clonotypes. Cumulative public TCR beta family frequency identified carriers of CMV plus the relevant HLA.

The material was cultured CD8+ T cells from PBMCs, obtained from culture after CMV antigen stimulation. This clonotype was sampled from a human donor in good health (CMV status not recorded). Some clones in this sample may be carry-over from other donors' samples. The chain joins TRBV6-5 to TRBJ1-6, with 11 bases fitting TRBD1. The DNA of the CDR3 is TGTGCCAGCAGCGGACAGGGGGCGAATTCACCCCTCCACTTT. Protein product: CASSGQGANSPLHF.